This T cell receptor beta chain was captured by sequencing in a study of cytomegalovirus exposure and HLA in healthy donors. Regarding the study as a whole: Per a prior analysis, the majority of TCR beta V segments were productive roughly 87% or roughly 30% of the time.

60 Vbeta and 13 Jbeta primers were used in PCR. Generated by immunoSEQ multiplex PCR, the TCRdb table keeps only in-frame clones and is missing some. The sample has about 130,000 clones, about 80% seen once. With regard to this clone: What it recognizes is unknown.

Trimming took off 4 bases at V and 3 bases at J, with 10 bases between the two ends. CDR1 is MGHRA, CDR2 YSYEKL, per germline. The CDR3 totals 13 residues. Donors showed nominal health when sampled, although they likely had unrecorded immune exposures. The chain links TRBV4-1 to TRBJ2-7, with a possible D match to TRBD2 (5 bases). The clonotype comes from a woman aged 45-59 years in good health and CMV-seronegative. Sequencing was done on a sample of PBMCs. In nucleotides, the CDR3 is TGCGCCAGCAGCCTAAGACTATTCTACGAGCAGTACTTC. This encodes CASSLRLFYEQYF.